This T cell receptor beta chain was profiled in a study of blood T cells in healthy people across ages (dated by TCRdb to the mid-2010s). Broadly, across the study: In model experiments, template switching captured about one uniquely barcoded TCR beta cDNA molecule for every two T cells. The study measured age-related changes in TCR beta repertoire diversity using deep sequencing normalized with unique cDNA molecular identifiers. The donors were split into four age groups: young (average 16 years), middle-aged (roughly 39), aged (about 56) and long-lived (roughly 86). Donors of different ages were randomly distributed across sequencing lanes to avoid experimental bias. Two additional independent replicas of 1 million unique cDNA reads from the same blood draw were analyzed for two donors (one aged 18 to 29 and one aged 80 or older). Results the study describes overall, beyond this receptor: The long-lived group showed more naive CD4+ T cells, fewer expanded clones and increased TCR diversity than the aged group, suggesting age selection. As age increased, observed TCR beta diversity per million T cells dropped in a roughly linear way, and a significant reduction was already evident by age 40. The percentage of naive T cells measured by flow cytometry correlated strongly with observed TCR beta diversity. Total diversity estimates from one million sequenced T cells were considered lower bounds and underestimates. Because donor CMV infection status was unknown, age-related changes in expanded clonotypes were potentially confounded. Conclusive comparison of naive and antigen-experienced compartments was prevented by the profiling of bulk unsorted PBMCs.

The CDR3 has 15 amino acids, counting the end cysteine and phenylalanine. This entry keeps only the CDR3 DNA: 45 bases, framed from base 1. CDR1 and CDR2, per the germline V gene (reference sequence), are DFQATT and SNEGSKA. The V and J ends are trimmed by 3 bases and 3 bases, leaving 17 bases between them. The receptor library was made with 5' RACE. TCRdb lists the instrument as Illumina HiSeq 2500. The second PCR ran for roughly 6 to 11 cycles and used a J-beta primer mix along with a sample-barcoded 5' primer. A unique molecular identifier was introduced onto each TCR beta cDNA molecule by a template-switch 5' adaptor carrying 12 random nucleotides. Each sample yielded at least 2.5 million CDR3-containing paired-end reads. First-strand cDNA synthesis was performed from all RNA using the Mint cDNA synthesis kit, with priming by a TRBC-specific oligonucleotide. All cDNA was treated with uracil-DNA glycosylase and then went through a first 18-cycle PCR with the universal primers M1SS and BC2_uni_R. The authors processed their data as follows. Normalization of each sample was performed by random selection of 1 million high-quality reads, each carrying a distinct molecular identifier. Instead of being binned into consensus sequences, reads with shared molecular identifiers were discarded. MiTCR, set to a Q25 quality threshold and the strictest error-elimination algorithm, was used for CDR3 identification, clonotype clustering and error correction. A nonparametric unseen species model with Euler transformation was used to estimate lower-bound total TCR beta diversity. The raw public data were reprocessed by TCRdb itself: fastp quality trimming at Q25, MiXCR clonotype calling, in-frame beta chains only. Under each unique CDR3 protein, matching rows form one entry showing the most common genes and DNA. The V and J calls were not made by the authors but by TCRdb's processing. The sample profile shows about 1.8 million distinct CDR3 sequences; just under 50% of them were found once. 2.1% of the sample is held by the ten biggest clonotypes.

With respect to this clonotype: Which antigen it targets is not known. The record has no base qualities; no much larger clone is one base away.

Donors were a few dozen systemically healthy Caucasian individuals from Russia aged 6 to 90 years. Roughly 11 milliliters of peripheral blood were drawn from each donor into EDTA-treated Vacutainer tubes. Ficoll-Paque density-gradient centrifugation was used to isolate PBMCs, with at least 7 million obtained per sample. Total RNA was extracted from PBMCs with Trizol reagent, with at least 5.5 micrograms obtained per sample. The percentages of naive CD45RAhigh/CD27high T cells were determined by flow cytometry on a PBMC aliquot from every donor. The source material was blood. The clonotype was recovered from a woman in her thirties or forties in good health. The receptor chain draws on TRBV20-1 and TRBJ1-2; no D gene can be assigned with confidence. The bases read TGCAGTGCTAGCTCACCCAGGAGCTCCGACTATGGCTACACCTTC. It specifies CSASSPRSSDYGYTF.